One sample yielded the 6 T cell receptor beta chains listed below, sequenced in a study of radiotherapy plus CTLA-4 blockade in lung cancer. Sequenced by immunoSEQ multiplex PCR; TCRdb stores in-frame clones only, minus some. The table has about 98,000 clones, approximately 86% seen once. Sequences were derived from peripheral blood, sampled from a patient treated with radiotherapy plus ipilimumab. Receptors originate from a human donor with non-small cell lung cancer that progressed on radiotherapy plus ipilimumab.

The chain has TRBV5-1 and TRBJ2-5; D could derive from TRBD1 or TRBD2 (5 bases each). Germline CDR1 SGHRS, CDR2 YFSETQ. Trimming left V 0 bases short and J 6 bases short, with 15 bases between. The CDR3 spans 15 residues. The CDR3 loop is CASSLGGRTQQTQYF. DNA of the CDR3: TGCGCCAGCAGCTTGGGGGGGAGAACCCAGCAGACCCAGTACTTC. The full variable domain, with the rest looked up from reference TRBV5-1 and TRBJ2-5, is KAGVTQTPRYLIKTRGQQVTLSCSPISGHRSVSWYQQTPGQGLQFLFEYFSETQRNKGNFPGRFSGRQFSNSRSEMNVSTLELGDSALYLCASSLGGRTQQTQYFGPGTRLLVL.

The J gene is TRBJ2-7, the V gene TRBV6-5; TRBD1 matches at 8 bases. The CDR3 consists of 13 residues. Germline CDR1 and CDR2: MNHEY and SVGAGI. The junction had 4 bases not matched to a gene; V was cut back by 5 bases and J by 4 bases. CDR3 DNA sequence: TGTGCCAGCAGTCCGTGGACAGGGTACGAGCAGTACTTC. Translation gives CASSPWTGYEQYF.

The genes are TRBV6-5 and TRBJ1-3; no clear D gene. The V gene's germline CDR1 is MNHEY and CDR2 SVGAGI. The V end was cut by 4 bases, the J end by 1 base, with 11 bases between. CDR3 size: 15 residues. DNA of the CDR3: TGTGCCAGCAGTTCACCCTGGGTTTCTGGAAACACCATATATTTT. This sequence encodes CASSSPWVSGNTIYF.

The chain recombines TRBV5-6 with TRBJ2-3; possible D gene TRBD2, 5 bases. Trimming removed 7 bases from V and 0 bases from J, with 18 bases in between. Germline values: CDR1 SGHDT, CDR2 YYEEEE. The length of the CDR3 is 16 residues. Here the CDR3 reads CASSAEGLGSTDTQYF. CDR3 bases: TGTGCCAGCTCCGCCGAGGGTTTGGGGAGCACAGATACGCAGTATTTT.

This sequence joins TRBV2 and TRBJ2-1; TRBD2 agrees at 7 bases. The CDR3 consists of 13 residues. Germline trimming cut 6 bases from V and 10 bases from J; bases unmatched to any gene: 9. Germline V gene data show CDR1 as SNHLY and CDR2 as FYNNEI. CDR3 sequence (DNA): TGTGCCAGCAGGGCTAGCGGCGACGTCGAGCAGTTCTTC. Its translation: CASRASGDVEQFF.

V usage is TRBV11-3 and J usage is TRBJ1-2; a possible D gene is TRBD1 (6 bases). Trimming removed 3 bases from V and 6 bases from J, with 11 bases in between. The CDR3 loop spans 13 amino acids. Germline CDR1 reads SGHNT; CDR2 reads YENEEA. The CDR3 nucleotides read TGTGCCAGCAGCTTCCCGGACAGAAATGGCTACACCTTC. This codes for CASSFPDRNGYTF.